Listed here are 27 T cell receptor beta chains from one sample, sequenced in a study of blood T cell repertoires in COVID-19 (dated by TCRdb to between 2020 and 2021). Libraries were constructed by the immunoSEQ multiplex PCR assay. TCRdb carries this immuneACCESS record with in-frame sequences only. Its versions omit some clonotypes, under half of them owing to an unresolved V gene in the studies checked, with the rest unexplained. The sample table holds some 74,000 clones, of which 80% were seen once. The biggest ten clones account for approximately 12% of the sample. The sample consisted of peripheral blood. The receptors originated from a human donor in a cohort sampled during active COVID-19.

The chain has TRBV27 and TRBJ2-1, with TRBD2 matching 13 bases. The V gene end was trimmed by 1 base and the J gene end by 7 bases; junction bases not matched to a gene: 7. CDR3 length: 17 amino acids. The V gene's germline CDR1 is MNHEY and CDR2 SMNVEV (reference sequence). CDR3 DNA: TGTGCCAGCAGTTTATATACTAGCGGGAGGGGTAGGAATGAGCAGTTCTTC. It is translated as CASSLYTSGRGRNEQFF.

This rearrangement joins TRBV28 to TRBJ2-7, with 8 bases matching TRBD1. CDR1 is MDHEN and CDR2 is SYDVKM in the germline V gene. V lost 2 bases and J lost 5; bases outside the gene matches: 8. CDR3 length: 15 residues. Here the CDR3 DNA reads TGTGCCAGCAGTTTAGAACAGGGGGTACGGAACGAGCAGTACGTC. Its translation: CASSLEQGVRNEQYV.

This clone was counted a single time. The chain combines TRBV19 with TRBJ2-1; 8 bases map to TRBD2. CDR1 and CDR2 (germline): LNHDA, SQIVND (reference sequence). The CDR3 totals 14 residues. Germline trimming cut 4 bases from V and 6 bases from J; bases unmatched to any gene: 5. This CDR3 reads CASSKRESPNEQFF. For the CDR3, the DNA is TGTGCCAGTAGTAAGCGGGAGTCCCCCAATGAGCAGTTCTTC.

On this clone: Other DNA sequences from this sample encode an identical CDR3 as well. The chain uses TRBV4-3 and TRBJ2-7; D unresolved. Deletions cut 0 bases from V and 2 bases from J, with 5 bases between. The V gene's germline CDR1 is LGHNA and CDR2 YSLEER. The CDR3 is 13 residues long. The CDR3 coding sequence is TGCGCCAGCAGCCAAGATCGAGCCTACGAGCAGTACTTC. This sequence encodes CASSQDRAYEQYF.

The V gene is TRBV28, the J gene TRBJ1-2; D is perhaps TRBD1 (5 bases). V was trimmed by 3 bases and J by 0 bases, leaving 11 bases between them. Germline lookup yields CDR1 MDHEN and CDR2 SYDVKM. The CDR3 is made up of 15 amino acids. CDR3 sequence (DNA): TGTGCCAGCAGTTTGGAGGGGCCATCTAACTATGGCTACACCTTC. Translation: CASSLEGPSNYGYTF.

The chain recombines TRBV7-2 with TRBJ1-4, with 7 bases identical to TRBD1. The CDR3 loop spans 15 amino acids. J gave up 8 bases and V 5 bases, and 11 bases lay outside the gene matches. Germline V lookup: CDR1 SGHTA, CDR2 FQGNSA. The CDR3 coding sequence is TGTGCCAGCAGCCCGGGGGGGGCAGGGGGAGAAAAACTGTTTTTT. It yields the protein CASSPGGAGGEKLFF.

CDR3 region: CASTPQGGQGVSGELFF. DNA for the CDR3: TGTGCCAGCACCCCTCAGGGAGGTCAGGGGGTTAGCGGGGAGCTGTTTTTT. This chain uses TRBV11-2 with TRBJ2-2, with D tentatively TRBD1 (7 bases). V was clipped by 7 bases and J by 7 bases, with 25 bases between them. The CDR3 extends over 17 amino acids. Germline CDR1 SGHAT, CDR2 FQNNGV. Full variable domain (missing parts from reference TRBV11-2 and TRBJ2-2): EAGVAQSPRYKIIEKRQSVAFWCNPISGHATLYWYQQILGQGPKLLIQFQNNGVVDDSQLPKDRFSAERLKGVDSTLKIQPAKLEDSAVYLCASTPQGGQGVSGELFFGEGSRLTVL.

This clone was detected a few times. CDR3 amino acids: CASSARRTGRHNSPLHF. CDR3 in DNA: TGTGCCAGCAGTGCCCGAAGGACAGGAAGACATAATTCACCCCTCCACTTT. V and J are TRBV2 and TRBJ1-6; 7 bases map to TRBD1. Trimming at V came to 4 bases and at J to 5 bases, leaving 11 bases not matched to a gene. CDR1 and CDR2 (germline): SNHLY, FYNNEI. The CDR3 spans 17 residues. Variable domain in full (rest from reference TRBV2 and TRBJ1-6): EPEVTQTPSHQVTQMGQEVILRCVPISNHLYFYWYRQILGQKVEFLVSFYNNEISEKSEIFDDQFSVERPDGSNFTLKIRSTKLEDSAMYFCASSARRTGRHNSPLHFGNGTRLTVT.

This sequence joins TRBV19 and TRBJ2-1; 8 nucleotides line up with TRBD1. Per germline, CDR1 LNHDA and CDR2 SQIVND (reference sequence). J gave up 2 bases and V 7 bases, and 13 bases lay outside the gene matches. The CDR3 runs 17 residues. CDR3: CASTTGALVGAYNEQFF. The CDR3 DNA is TGTGCCAGTACGACAGGGGCCCTGGTTGGTGCCTACAATGAGCAGTTCTTC.

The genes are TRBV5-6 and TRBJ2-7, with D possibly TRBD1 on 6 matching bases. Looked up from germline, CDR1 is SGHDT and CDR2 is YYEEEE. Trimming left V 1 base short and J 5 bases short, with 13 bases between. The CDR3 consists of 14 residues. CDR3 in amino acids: CASSLQGLRDEQYF. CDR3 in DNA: TGTGCCAGCAGCTTGCAGGGGCTTAGGGACGAGCAGTACTTC.

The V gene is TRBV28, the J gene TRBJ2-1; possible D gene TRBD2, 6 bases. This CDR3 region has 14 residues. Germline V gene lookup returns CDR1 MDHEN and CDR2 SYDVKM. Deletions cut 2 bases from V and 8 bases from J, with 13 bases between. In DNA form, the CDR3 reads TGTGCCAGCAGTTTAGGCGGGATTAACCATGAGCAGTTCTTC. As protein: CASSLGGINHEQFF.

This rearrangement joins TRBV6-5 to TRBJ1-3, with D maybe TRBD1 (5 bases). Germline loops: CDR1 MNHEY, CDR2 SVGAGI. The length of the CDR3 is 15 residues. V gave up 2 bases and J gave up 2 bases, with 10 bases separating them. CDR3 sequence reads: CASSYGGGTGNTIYF. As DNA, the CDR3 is TGTGCCAGCAGTTACGGGGGGGGAACTGGAAACACCATATATTTT.

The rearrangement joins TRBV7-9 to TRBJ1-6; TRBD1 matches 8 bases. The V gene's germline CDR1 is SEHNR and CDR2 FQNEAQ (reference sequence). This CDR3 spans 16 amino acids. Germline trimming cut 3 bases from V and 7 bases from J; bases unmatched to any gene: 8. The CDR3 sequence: CASSLGQGALNSPLHF. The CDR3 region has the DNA TGTGCCAGCAGCTTGGGTCAGGGGGCCCTAAATTCACCCCTCCACTTT.

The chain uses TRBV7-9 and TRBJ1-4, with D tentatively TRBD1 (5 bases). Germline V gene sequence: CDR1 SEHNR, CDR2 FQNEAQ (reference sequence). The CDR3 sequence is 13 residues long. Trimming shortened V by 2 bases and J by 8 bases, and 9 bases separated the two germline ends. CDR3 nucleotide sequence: TGTGCCAGCAGCTTAAGGGGAGGCGAAAAACTGTTTTTT. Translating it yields CASSLRGGEKLFF.

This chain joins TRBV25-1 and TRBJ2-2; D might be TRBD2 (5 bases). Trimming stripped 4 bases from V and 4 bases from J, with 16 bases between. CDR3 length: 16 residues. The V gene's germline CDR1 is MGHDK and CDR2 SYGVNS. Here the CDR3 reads CASSGPQYRGTGELFF. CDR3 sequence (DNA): TGTGCCAGCAGTGGCCCCCAGTATCGGGGCACCGGGGAGCTGTTTTTT.

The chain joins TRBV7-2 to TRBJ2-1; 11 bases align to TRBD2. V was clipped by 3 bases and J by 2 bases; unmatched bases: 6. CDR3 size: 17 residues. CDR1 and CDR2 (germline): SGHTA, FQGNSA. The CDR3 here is CASSFSPSGRTYNEQFF. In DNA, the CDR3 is TGTGCCAGCAGCTTTTCCCCTAGCGGGAGGACCTACAATGAGCAGTTCTTC.

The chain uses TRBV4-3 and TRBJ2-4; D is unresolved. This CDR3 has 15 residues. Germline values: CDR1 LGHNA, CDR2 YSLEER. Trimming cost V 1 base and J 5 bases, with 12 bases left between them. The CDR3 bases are TGCGCCAGCAGCCAAGCGCCGGCCCGGGAAAACATTCAGTACTTC. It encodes CASSQAPARENIQYF.

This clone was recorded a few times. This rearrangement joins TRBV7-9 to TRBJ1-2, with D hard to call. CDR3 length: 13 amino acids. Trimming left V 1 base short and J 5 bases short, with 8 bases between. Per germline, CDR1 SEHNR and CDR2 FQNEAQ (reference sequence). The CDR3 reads CASSLDPGYGYTF. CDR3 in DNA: TGTGCCAGCAGCTTAGACCCGGGGTATGGCTACACCTTC.

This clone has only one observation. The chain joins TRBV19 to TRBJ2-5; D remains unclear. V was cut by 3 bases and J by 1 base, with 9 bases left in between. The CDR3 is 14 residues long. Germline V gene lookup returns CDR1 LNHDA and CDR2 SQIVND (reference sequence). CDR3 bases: TGTGCCAGTAGTATGGGCACAGCCCAAGAGACCCAGTACTTC. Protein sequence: CASSMGTAQETQYF.

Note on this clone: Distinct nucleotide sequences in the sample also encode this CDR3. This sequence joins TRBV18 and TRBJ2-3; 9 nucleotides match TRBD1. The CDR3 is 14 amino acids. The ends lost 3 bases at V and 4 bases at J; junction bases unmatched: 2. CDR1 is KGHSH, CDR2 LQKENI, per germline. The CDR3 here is CASSPGQGPDTQYF. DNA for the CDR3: TGTGCCAGCTCACCGGGACAGGGTCCAGATACGCAGTATTTT.

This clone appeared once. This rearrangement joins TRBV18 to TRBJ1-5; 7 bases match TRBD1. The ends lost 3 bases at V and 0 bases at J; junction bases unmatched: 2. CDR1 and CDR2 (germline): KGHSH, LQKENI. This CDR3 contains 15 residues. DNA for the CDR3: TGTGCCAGCTCACCCGGACAGGCTAGCAATCAGCCCCAGCATTTT. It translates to CASSPGQASNQPQHF.

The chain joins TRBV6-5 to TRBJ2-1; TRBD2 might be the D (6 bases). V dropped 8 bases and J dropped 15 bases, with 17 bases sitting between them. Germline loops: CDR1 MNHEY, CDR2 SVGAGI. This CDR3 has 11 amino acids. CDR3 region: CASRGTELVFF. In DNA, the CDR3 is TGTGCCAGCCGGGGGACCGAATTAGTGTTCTTC.

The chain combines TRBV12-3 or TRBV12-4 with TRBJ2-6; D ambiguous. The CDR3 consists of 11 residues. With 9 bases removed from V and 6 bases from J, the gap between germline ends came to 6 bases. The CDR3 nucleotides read TGTGCCAGTAGCCCGGCCAACGTCCTGACTTTC. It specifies CASSPANVLTF.

The CDR3 DNA is TGTGCCAGCAGCGGGGACAGGGGTCCCTACGAGCAGTACTTC. Its translation is CASSGDRGPYEQYF. The chain has TRBV7-2 and TRBJ2-7, with 10 bases lining up with TRBD1. CDR1 is SGHTA, CDR2 FQGNSA, per germline. The CDR3 is 14 residues long. Trimming removed 5 bases from V and 2 bases from J; junction bases left unmatched: 3.

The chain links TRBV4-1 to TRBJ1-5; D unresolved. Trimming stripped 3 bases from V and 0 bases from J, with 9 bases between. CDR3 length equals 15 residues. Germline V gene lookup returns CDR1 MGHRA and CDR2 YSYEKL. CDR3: CASSQRGHSNQPQHF. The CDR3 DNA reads TGCGCCAGCAGCCAGCGCGGTCATAGCAATCAGCCCCAGCATTTT.

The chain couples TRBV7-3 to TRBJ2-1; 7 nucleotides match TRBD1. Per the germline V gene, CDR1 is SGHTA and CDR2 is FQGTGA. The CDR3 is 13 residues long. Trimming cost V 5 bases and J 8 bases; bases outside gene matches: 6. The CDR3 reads CASSRQGMDEQFF. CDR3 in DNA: TGTGCCAGCAGCCGACAGGGAATGGATGAGCAGTTCTTC.

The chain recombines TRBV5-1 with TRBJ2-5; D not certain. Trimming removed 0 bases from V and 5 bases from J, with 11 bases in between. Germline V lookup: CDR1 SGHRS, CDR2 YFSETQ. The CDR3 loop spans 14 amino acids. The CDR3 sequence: CASSLVGATETQYF. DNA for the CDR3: TGCGCCAGCAGCTTGGTCGGAGCGACGGAGACCCAGTACTTC.